This T cell receptor beta chain was identified in a study of blood T cells in healthy people across ages (dated by TCRdb to 2015 to 2017). With respect to the entire study: In model experiments, roughly one uniquely barcoded TCR beta cDNA molecule per two T cells was captured by template switching. The study measured age-related changes in TCR beta repertoire diversity using deep sequencing normalized with unique cDNA molecular identifiers. Donors were grouped into four age groups: young (average 16 years), middle-aged (over 35), aged (approximately 67) and long-lived (approximately 75). Donors of different ages were randomly distributed across sequencing lanes to avoid experimental bias. Two additional independent replicas of 1 million unique cDNA reads from the same blood draw were analyzed for two donors (one aged 18 to 30 and one aged 80 or older).

This clonotype has more than one count but fewer than ten. Its target antigen remains unknown. No qualities accompany the bases; no much larger clone lies one base away. Libraries were made using 5' RACE. The sequencing machine was an Illumina HiSeq 2500. A second PCR of about 6 to 12 cycles was performed with a sample-barcoded 5' primer and a J-beta primer mix. Each TCR beta cDNA molecule received a unique molecular identifier from a template-switch 5' adaptor carrying 12 random nucleotides. At least 2.5 million CDR3-containing paired-end reads were obtained from each sample. All of the RNA was converted into first-strand cDNA using the Mint cDNA synthesis kit, with a TRBC-specific oligonucleotide serving as the primer. After uracil-DNA glycosylase treatment, a first 18-cycle PCR used universal primers M1SS and BC2_uni_R on all cDNA. The authors' pipeline ran thus. Normalization of each sample was performed by random selection of 1 million high-quality reads, each carrying a distinct molecular identifier. Reads with shared molecular identifiers were discarded instead of being binned into consensus sequences. MiTCR, with a Q25 quality threshold and the strictest error-elimination algorithm, was used for CDR3 identification, clonotype clustering and error correction. A nonparametric unseen species model using Euler transformation provided a lower-bound estimate of total TCR beta diversity. TCRdb cleaned the public reads at Q25 with fastp, built clones with MiXCR and kept in-frame beta chains. Under each unique CDR3 protein, matching rows form one entry showing the most common genes and DNA. The V and J calls were not made by the authors but by TCRdb's processing. The sample includes fewer than 900,000 distinct CDR3 sequences, with roughly 49% observed a single time. The ten largest clonotypes hold roughly 30% of the sample.

The donors were roughly 39 Caucasian individuals from Russia, aged roughly 6 to 90 years, who were systemically healthy. Each donor gave 9 to 10 milliliters of peripheral blood, collected into EDTA-treated Vacutainer tubes. PBMCs were isolated by Ficoll-Paque density-gradient centrifugation, with at least 6 million obtained per sample. Total RNA, at least 6 micrograms per sample, was extracted from PBMCs with Trizol reagent. For every donor, flow cytometry on a PBMC aliquot measured the percentage of naive CD45RAhigh/CD27high T cells. Relative to germline, V is 2 bases shorter and J is 3 bases shorter, with 14 bases between their ends. The CDR3 numbers 15 residues from cysteine through phenylalanine. This entry keeps only the CDR3 DNA: 45 bases, framed from base 1. The germline V gene encodes CDR1 SGHVS and CDR2 FQNEAQ. General conclusions and limits of the study: Donor CMV infection status was unknown, potentially confounding age-related changes in expanded clonotypes. A strong correlation was found between observed TCR beta diversity and the percentage of naive T cells measured by flow cytometry. Observed TCR beta diversity per million T cells fell roughly linearly with age, and a significant reduction was already apparent by age about 38. Compared with the aged group, the long-lived group had more naive CD4+ T cells, fewer expanded clones and increased TCR diversity, suggesting age selection. Estimates of total diversity based on one million sequenced T cells were regarded as lower bounds and as underestimates. Because profiling used bulk unsorted PBMCs, naive and antigen-experienced compartments could not be compared conclusively.

The sequenced sample consisted of blood. The sequence was obtained from a woman aged 55-75 years in good health. The V and J segments used are TRBV7-8 and TRBJ2-7; the D gene is possibly TRBD1, with 6 bases matching. The DNA sequence is given as TGTGCCAGCAGCTTAAGGCTACAGGGCCGCTACGAGCAGTACTTC. The encoded protein is CASSLRLQGRYEQYF.